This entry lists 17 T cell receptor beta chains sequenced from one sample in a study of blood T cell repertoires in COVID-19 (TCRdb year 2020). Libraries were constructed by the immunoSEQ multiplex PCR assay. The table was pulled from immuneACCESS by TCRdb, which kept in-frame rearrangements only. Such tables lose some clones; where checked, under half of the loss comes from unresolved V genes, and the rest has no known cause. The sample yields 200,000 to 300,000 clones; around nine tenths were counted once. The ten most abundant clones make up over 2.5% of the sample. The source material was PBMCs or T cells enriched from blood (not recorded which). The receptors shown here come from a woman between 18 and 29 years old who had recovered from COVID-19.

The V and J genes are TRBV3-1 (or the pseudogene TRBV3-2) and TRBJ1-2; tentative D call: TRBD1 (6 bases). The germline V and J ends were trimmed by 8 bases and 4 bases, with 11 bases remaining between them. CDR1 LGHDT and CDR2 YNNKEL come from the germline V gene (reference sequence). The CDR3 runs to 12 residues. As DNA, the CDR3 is TGTGCCAGCGGACAGTTTCCCTATGGCTACACCTTC. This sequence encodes CASGQFPYGYTF.

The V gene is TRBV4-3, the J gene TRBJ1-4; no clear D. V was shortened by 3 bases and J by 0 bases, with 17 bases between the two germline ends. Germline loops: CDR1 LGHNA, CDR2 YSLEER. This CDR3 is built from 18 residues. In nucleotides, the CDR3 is TGCGCCAGCAGCCATCGGAGGGCAATCCACGCAACTAATGAAAAACTGTTTTTT. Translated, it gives CASSHRRAIHATNEKLFF.

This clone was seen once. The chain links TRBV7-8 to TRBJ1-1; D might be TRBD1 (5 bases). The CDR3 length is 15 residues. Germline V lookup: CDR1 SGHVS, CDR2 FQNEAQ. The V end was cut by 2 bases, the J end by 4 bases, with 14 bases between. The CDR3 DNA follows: TGTGCCAGCAGCTTATGGGGGAGGGAGGTCACTGAAGCTTTCTTT. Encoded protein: CASSLWGREVTEAFF.

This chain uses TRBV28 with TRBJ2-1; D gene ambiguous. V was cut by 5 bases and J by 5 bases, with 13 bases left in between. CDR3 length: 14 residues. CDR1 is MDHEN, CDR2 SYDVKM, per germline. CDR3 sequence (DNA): TGTGCCAGCAGTGCAATAAACAGCAACAATGAGCAGTTCTTC. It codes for CASSAINSNNEQFF.

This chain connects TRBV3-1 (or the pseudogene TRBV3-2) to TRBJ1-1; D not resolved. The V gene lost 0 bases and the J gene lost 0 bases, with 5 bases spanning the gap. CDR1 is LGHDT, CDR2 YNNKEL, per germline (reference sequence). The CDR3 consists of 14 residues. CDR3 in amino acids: CASSQESLNTEAFF. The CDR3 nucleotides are TGTGCCAGCAGCCAAGAGAGTCTGAACACTGAAGCTTTCTTT.

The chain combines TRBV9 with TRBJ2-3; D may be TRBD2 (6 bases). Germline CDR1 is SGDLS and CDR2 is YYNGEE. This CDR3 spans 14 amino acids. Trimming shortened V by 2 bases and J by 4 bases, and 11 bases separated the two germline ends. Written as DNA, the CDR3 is TGTGCCAGCAGCGTGGGGGGAGTCCCAGATACGCAGTATTTT. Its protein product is CASSVGGVPDTQYF. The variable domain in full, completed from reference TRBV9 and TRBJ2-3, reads DSGVTQTPKHLITATGQRVTLRCSPRSGDLSVYWYQQSLDQGLQFLIQYYNGEERAKGNILERFSAQQFPDLHSELNLSSLELGDSALYFCASSVGGVPDTQYFGPGTRLTVL.

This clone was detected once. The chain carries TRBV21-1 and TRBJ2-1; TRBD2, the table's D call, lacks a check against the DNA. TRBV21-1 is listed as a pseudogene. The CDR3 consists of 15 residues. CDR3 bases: TGTGCCACCTTGCTACTAGCGGGGGAGTACAATGAGCAGTTCTTC. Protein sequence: CATLLLAGEYNEQFF.

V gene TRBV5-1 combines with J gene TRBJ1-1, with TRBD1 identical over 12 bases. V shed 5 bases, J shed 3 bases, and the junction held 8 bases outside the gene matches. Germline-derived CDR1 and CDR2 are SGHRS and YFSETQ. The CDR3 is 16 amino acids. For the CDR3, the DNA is TGCGCCAGCAGGACCGGGACAGGGGGCGCGGACACTGAAGCTTTCTTT. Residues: CASRTGTGGADTEAFF.

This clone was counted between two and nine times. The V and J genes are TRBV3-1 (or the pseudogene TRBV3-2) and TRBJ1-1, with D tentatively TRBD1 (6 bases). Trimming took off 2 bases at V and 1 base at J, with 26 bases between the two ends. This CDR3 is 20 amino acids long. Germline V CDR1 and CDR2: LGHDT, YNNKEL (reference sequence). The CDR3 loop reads CASSQSKIKSGGRGNTEAFF. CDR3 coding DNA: TGTGCCAGCAGCCAAAGCAAGATAAAATCTGGTGGCAGGGGGAACACTGAAGCTTTCTTT.

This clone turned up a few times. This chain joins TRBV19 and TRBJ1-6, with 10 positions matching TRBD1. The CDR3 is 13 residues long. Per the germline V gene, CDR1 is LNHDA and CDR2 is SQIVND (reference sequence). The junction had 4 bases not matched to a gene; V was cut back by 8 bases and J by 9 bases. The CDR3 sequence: CASQRDRGSPLHF. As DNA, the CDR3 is TGTGCCAGTCAACGGGACAGGGGTTCACCCCTCCACTTT.

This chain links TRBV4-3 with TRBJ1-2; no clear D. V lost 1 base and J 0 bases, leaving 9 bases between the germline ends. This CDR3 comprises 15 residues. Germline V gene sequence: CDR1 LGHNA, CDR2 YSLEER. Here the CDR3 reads CASSQGPFANYGYTF. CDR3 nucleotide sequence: TGCGCCAGCAGCCAAGGGCCGTTTGCTAACTATGGCTACACCTTC.

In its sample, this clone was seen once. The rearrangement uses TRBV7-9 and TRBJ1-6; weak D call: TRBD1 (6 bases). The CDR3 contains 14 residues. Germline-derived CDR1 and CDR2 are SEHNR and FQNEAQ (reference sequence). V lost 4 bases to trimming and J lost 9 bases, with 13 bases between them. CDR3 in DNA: TGTGCCAGCAGCTCCGACAGGACGGCTTCACCCCTCCACTTT. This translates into CASSSDRTASPLHF. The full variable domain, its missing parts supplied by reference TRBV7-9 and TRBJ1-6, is DTGVSQNPRHKITKRGQNVTFRCDPISEHNRLYWYRQTLGQGPEFLTYFQNEAQLEKSRLLSDRFSAERPKGSFSTLEIQRTEQGDSAMYLCASSSDRTASPLHFGNGTRLTVT.

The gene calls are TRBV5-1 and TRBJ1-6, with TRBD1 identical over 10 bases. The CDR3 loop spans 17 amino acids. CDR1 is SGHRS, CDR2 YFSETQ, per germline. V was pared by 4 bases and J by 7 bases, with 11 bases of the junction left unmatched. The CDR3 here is CASSPRQGADGNSPLHF. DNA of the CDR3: TGCGCCAGCAGCCCGAGACAGGGGGCCGATGGGAATTCACCCCTCCACTTT. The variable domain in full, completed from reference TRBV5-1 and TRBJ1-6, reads KAGVTQTPRYLIKTRGQQVTLSCSPISGHRSVSWYQQTPGQGLQFLFEYFSETQRNKGNFPGRFSGRQFSNSRSEMNVSTLELGDSALYLCASSPRQGADGNSPLHFGNGTRLTVT.

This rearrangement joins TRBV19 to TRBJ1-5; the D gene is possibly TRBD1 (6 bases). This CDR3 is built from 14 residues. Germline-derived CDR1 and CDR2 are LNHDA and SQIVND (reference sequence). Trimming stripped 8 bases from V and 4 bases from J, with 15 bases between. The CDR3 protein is CASFPSGANQPQHF. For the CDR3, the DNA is TGTGCCAGTTTCCCCTCAGGGGCAAATCAGCCCCAGCATTTT.

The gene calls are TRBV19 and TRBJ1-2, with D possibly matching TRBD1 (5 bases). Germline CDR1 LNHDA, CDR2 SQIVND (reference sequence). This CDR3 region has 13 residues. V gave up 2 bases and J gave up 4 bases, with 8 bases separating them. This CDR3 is CASSIQGTYGYTF. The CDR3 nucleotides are TGTGCCAGTAGTATACAGGGAACCTATGGCTACACCTTC.

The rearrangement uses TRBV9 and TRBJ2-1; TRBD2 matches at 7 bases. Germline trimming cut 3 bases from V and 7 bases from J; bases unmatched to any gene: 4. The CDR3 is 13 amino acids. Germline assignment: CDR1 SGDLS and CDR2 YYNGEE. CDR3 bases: TGTGCCAGCAGCGCGCACGGGGGGAATGAGCAGTTCTTC. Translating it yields CASSAHGGNEQFF.

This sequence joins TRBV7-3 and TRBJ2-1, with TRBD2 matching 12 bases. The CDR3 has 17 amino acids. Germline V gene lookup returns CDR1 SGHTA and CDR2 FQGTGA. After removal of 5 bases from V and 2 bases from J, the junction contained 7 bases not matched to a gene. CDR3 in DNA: TGTGCCAGCAGCCTGTGGACTAGCGGGATAGCCTACAATGAGCAGTTCTTC. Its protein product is CASSLWTSGIAYNEQFF. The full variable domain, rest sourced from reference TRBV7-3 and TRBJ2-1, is GAGVSQTPSNKVTEKGKYVELRCDPISGHTALYWYRQSLGQGPEFLIYFQGTGAADDSGLPNDRFFAVRPEGSVSTLKIQRTERGDSAVYLCASSLWTSGIAYNEQFFGPGTRLTVL.